This TCR beta chain came from a study of cytomegalovirus exposure and HLA in healthy donors. Only one count was recorded for this clone. With 6 bases removed from V and 1 base from J, the gap between germline ends came to 12 bases. The germline V gene has CDR1 SQVTM and CDR2 ANQGSEA. The CDR3 is 13 amino acids. Researchers ran the PCR with 60 Vbeta and 13 Jbeta primers. Here immunoSEQ multiplex PCR was the method, and the copy in TCRdb shows in-frame clones only, minus some. The data show approximately 190,000 clones, roughly 80% seen once. The specimen sequenced was PBMCs. The chain recombines TRBV29-1 with TRBJ1-1; weak D call: TRBD1 (6 bases). This sequence originates from a woman under 30 in good health and CMV-seronegative. DNA of the CDR3: TGCAGCGTCGACAGGAGTCCGAACACTGAAGCTTTCTTT. It specifies CSVDRSPNTEAFF.